The 13 T cell receptor beta chains listed next were all sequenced from one sample in a study of T cells in Graves' hyperthyroidism and ophthalmopathy. RNA transcripts yielded amplified TCR beta CDR3 regions. HTBI primers drove first-round RT-PCR of the TCR CDR3. Via MiXCR, TCRdb re-called the multiplex PCR reads, giving one row per CDR3 protein. The sample has approximately 510,000 distinct CDR3 sequences, less than 25% seen once. Sequencing was done on a sample of blood. These receptors were taken from a man aged 18 to 29 with Graves' hyperthyroidism.

This clonotype occurred many times. The chain employs TRBV29-1 and TRBJ1-1; unclear D gene. The germline V gene has CDR1 SQVTM and CDR2 ANQGSEA. V was cut by 4 bases and J by 3 bases, with 6 bases left in between. This CDR3 comprises 11 residues. The CDR3 sequence: CSVGRHTEAFF. CDR3 nucleotides: TGCAGCGTTGGTAGACACACTGAAGCTTTCTTT.

Comments on this clonotype: A junction end diverges from the germline sequence, so it may reflect a read error. DNA of the CDR3: TGTGCCAGCAGGGAGGGCGGCTATCGCTACACCTTC. Translated: CASREGGYRYTF. This chain joins TRBV6-1 and TRBJ1-2; D uncertain. There are 12 residues in the CDR3. Germline V lookup: CDR1 MNHNS, CDR2 SASEGT.

This clonotype turned up a few times. The V call is TRBV12-3 or TRBV12-4, the J call TRBJ2-7; D gene ambiguous. Trimming took off 2 bases at V and 7 bases at J, with 12 bases between the two ends. CDR3 size: 13 residues. The chain's CDR3 is CASSLSLGEEQYF. Here the CDR3 DNA reads TGTGCCAGCAGTTTATCCCTCGGCGAGGAGCAGTACTTC.

This clonotype was counted many times. This sequence joins TRBV9 and TRBJ1-1; D may be TRBD1 (5 bases). The V end was cut by 0 bases, the J end by 4 bases, with 16 bases between. CDR1 is SGDLS and CDR2 is YYNGEE in the germline V gene. This CDR3 region has 16 residues. Here the CDR3 DNA reads TGTGCCAGCAGCGTAGGAAGGACTACAGGTGGCACTGAAGCTTTCTTT. As protein: CASSVGRTTGGTEAFF.

This clonotype was counted at least ten times. The gene calls are TRBV6-1 and TRBJ1-5; TRBD1 might be the D (6 bases). Germline CDR1 is MNHNS and CDR2 is SASEGT. This CDR3 spans 13 amino acids. V dropped 6 bases and J dropped 7 bases, with 13 bases sitting between them. The CDR3 sequence is CASRADSRQPQHF. In DNA form, the CDR3 reads TGTGCCAGCAGGGCGGACAGTAGGCAGCCCCAGCATTTT.

This clonotype was recorded a few times. This chain joins TRBV6-1 and TRBJ1-5; no reliable D call. The CDR3 extends over 14 amino acids. The V and J ends lost 7 bases and 0 bases respectively, with 10 bases between them. Germline values: CDR1 MNHNS, CDR2 SASEGT. The CDR3 loop is CASKATYSNQPQHF. The DNA of the CDR3 is TGTGCCAGCAAGGCTACGTATAGCAATCAGCCCCAGCATTTT.

The chain recombines TRBV5-1 with TRBJ2-7; D ambiguous. Germline assignment: CDR1 SGHRS and CDR2 YFSETQ. The ends were cut back, 4 bases at V and 3 bases at J, with 5 bases in the middle. The CDR3 loop spans 11 amino acids. This CDR3 reads CASSTYYEQYF. The CDR3 DNA is TGCGCCAGCAGCACCTACTACGAGCAGTACTTC.

The chain uses TRBV6-1 and TRBJ1-2, with 10 bases that match TRBD1. V trimming: 5 bases; J trimming: 10 bases; junction bases outside the gene matches: 4. The germline V gene encodes CDR1 MNHNS and CDR2 SASEGT. This CDR3 is 12 amino acids long. CDR3 DNA sequence: TGTGCCAGCAGTCGGACAGGGGGGACCTACACCTTC. Translated: CASSRTGGTYTF.

Only a few counts were recorded for this clonotype. This chain uses TRBV10-2 with TRBJ2-4; D remains ambiguous. Trimming removed 0 bases from V and 0 bases from J, with 6 bases in between. The CDR3 has 15 amino acids. The V gene's germline CDR1 is WSHSY and CDR2 SAAADI. The CDR3 DNA is TGCGCCAGCAGTGAGTCCCTGTTAGCCAAAAACATTCAGTACTTC. Protein product: CASSESLLAKNIQYF.

Remarks on this clonotype: This may be a read error, as it is one base from a much larger clone. A read error is likely, as this CDR3 ends without the conserved phenylalanine or tryptophan. The V call is TRBV2, the J call TRBJ2-2, with D uncertain. CDR3 length: 13 amino acids. Trimming stripped 2 bases from V and 4 bases from J, with 5 bases between. The V gene's germline CDR1 is SNHLY and CDR2 FYNNEI. In DNA form, the CDR3 reads TGTGCCAGCAGTGAACGAATCACCGGGGAGCTGTTTGTT. Residues: CASSERITGELFV.

This clonotype turned up a few times. The chain uses TRBV4-1 and TRBJ1-2, with TRBD1 identical over 9 bases. The V segment lost 2 bases and the J segment 0 bases; nucleotides outside the gene matches: 4. The length of the CDR3 is 16 residues. Germline CDR1 MGHRA, CDR2 YSYEKL. CDR3 bases: TGCGCCAGCAGCCAATTACAGGGGGCTGCTAACTATGGCTACACCTTC. It specifies CASSQLQGAANYGYTF.

The V gene is TRBV6-5, the J gene TRBJ1-1; D may be TRBD1 (5 bases). This CDR3 is built from 15 residues. The germline CDR1 and CDR2 sequences are MNHEY and SVGAGI. Trimming removed 4 bases from V and 4 bases from J, with 16 bases in between. CDR3 bases: TGTGCCAGCAGTTTGAAGGGGATGGGCGTCACTGAAGCTTTCTTT. It specifies CASSLKGMGVTEAFF.

This clonotype came up many times. The chain employs TRBV27 and TRBJ2-5, with D tentatively TRBD2 (6 bases). The CDR3 contains 13 residues. Germline CDR1 MNHEY, CDR2 SMNVEV (reference sequence). V lost 6 bases and J lost 5, with 13 bases in between. The CDR3 DNA reads TGTGCCAGCAGGATCTCGGGGGATGAGACCCAGTACTTC. Translation gives CASRISGDETQYF.